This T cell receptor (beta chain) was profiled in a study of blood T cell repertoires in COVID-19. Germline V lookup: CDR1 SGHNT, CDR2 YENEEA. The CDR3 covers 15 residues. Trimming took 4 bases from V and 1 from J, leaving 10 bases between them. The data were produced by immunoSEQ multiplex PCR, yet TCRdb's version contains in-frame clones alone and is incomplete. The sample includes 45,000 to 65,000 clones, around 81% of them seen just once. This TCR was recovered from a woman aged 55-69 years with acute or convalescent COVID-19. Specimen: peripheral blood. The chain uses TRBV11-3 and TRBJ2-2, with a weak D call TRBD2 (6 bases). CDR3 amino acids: CASSSNGGNTGELFF. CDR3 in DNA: TGTGCCAGCAGCTCCAACGGGGGGAACACCGGGGAGCTGTTTTTT.